The present T cell receptor (beta chain) was sequenced within a study of vaccination and CD4 T cells after COVID-19. Time point meaning: late sampling 161 to 241 days after vaccination in three convalescent patients. Study conclusions and caveats: When vaccine-specific clones from convalescent patients were examined, 304 of 307 were spike mono-reactive.

TCRdb reanalysed the PCR reads using MiXCR and keeps one entry per CDR3 protein. The table lists about 40,000 distinct CDR3 sequences, around 39% of them singletons, with roughly 6.2% in the top ten. A word on this clonotype: Its antigen is undetermined.

Germline V gives CDR1 MDHEN, CDR2 SYDVKM. This CDR3 is 15 amino acids long. V shed 4 bases, J shed 3 bases, and the junction held 6 bases outside the gene matches. The chain carries TRBV28 and TRBJ2-7; 10 nucleotides align to TRBD2. The receptor comes from a human donor who had recovered from COVID-19. Here the sequenced sample was CD4+ T cells from blood, taken about 7 months after SARS-CoV-2 vaccination. Written as DNA, the CDR3 is TGTGCCAGCAGTTGGCTAGCGGGAGTTAACTACGAGCAGTACTTC. Its translation: CASSWLAGVNYEQYF.